This T cell receptor beta chain was profiled in a study of shared clonotypes between healthy human individuals. The table came from immunoSEQ multiplex PCR; TCRdb's copy has only in-frame clones and leaves some out. The profile shows roughly 1.5 million clones, roughly 98% of them singletons. This clone was detected only once. The target antigen is unknown. A CD45RA-negative memory subset and a CD45RA+ naive subset were separated from the CD4+ cells. Trimming stripped 4 bases from V and 4 bases from J, with 11 bases between. The CDR3 has 14 amino acids. In germline, CDR1 is SGHKS, CDR2 YYEKEE (reference sequence). Study-wide results and limits: Larger estimated richness was generally seen in naive subsets than in memory subsets. Tissues were not sampled, only blood, and their repertoires likely differ.

The chain employs TRBV5-5 and TRBJ1-4, with D perhaps TRBD1 (5 bases). The sequenced material came from naive CD4+ T cells sorted from blood. The sample's subset: CD45RA+ positively selected. The clonotype comes from a man aged 25-45 years in good health. The CDR3 reads CASSPRQNNEKLFF. The CDR3 DNA is TGTGCCAGCAGCCCCAGACAGAATAATGAAAAACTGTTTTTT.